This paragraph covers one T cell receptor (beta chain) sequence. V was clipped by 6 bases and J by 8 bases, with 17 bases between them. The CDR3 contains 14 residues. Germline values: CDR1 MNHEY, CDR2 SVGAGI. The record originates from a study of blood T cell repertoires in COVID-19. Study in general: COVID-19 samples collected from the United States, Italy and Spain covered acute and convalescent phases. The analysed material was cDNA or gDNA that came from T cells, B-cell-depleted T cells, or PBMCs.

As originally analysed: Amplification with reference gene primers provided the estimates of nucleated cell counts. Sequenced by immunoSEQ multiplex PCR; TCRdb stores in-frame clones only, minus some. D and trimming come from the DNA, and the V and J calls and clone size come from that table. The sample records 50,000 to 65,000 clones, approximately 86% being singletons. The receptor was derived from a man aged 60 to 69 with acute or convalescent COVID-19. The V gene is TRBV6-5, the J gene TRBJ2-1; D is perhaps TRBD2 (6 bases). Material for sequencing was peripheral blood. The CDR3 loop is CASSLTLGTDEQFF. CDR3 DNA: TGTGCCAGCAGCCTTACCTTGGGGACTGATGAGCAGTTCTTC.